The T cell receptor beta chain described here comes from a study of blood T cell repertoires in COVID-19. Whole-study context: The study drew acute and convalescent COVID-19 samples from the United States, Italy and Spain.

Clones were read by immunoSEQ multiplex PCR, and TCRdb kept only the in-frame ones, dropping some. The sample holds hundreds of thousands of clones, 70% to 90% seen once. The CDR3 spans 15 residues. The source is a woman aged 18-29 years with acute or convalescent COVID-19. The sample comprised peripheral blood. V usage is TRBV21-1 and J usage is TRBJ1-2; the D call in the table, TRBD1, was not verified against the DNA. TRBV21-1 is listed as a pseudogene. DNA of the CDR3: TGTGCCAGCAGCATTAGGACAGGGGACCGCTATGGCTACACCTTC. Protein sequence: CASSIRTGDRYGYTF.